The 20 T cell receptor beta chains in this list originate from one sample, sequenced in a study of blood T cell repertoires in COVID-19. TCRdb keeps only in-frame clones here, not all; method: immunoSEQ multiplex PCR. The repertoire has about 260,000 clones, 65% to 85% of them found once; the top ten carry 1.5%. Sequenced: peripheral blood. These receptors came from a woman in her thirties or forties who had recovered from COVID-19.

This sequence joins TRBV28 and TRBJ2-3; D gene uncertain. The CDR3 has 13 residues. Germline assignment: CDR1 MDHEN and CDR2 SYDVKM. V gave up 5 bases and J gave up 0 bases, with 6 bases separating them. The CDR3 sequence: CASSPSSTDTQYF. Written as DNA, the CDR3 is TGTGCCAGCAGTCCCTCTAGCACAGATACGCAGTATTTT.

The rearrangement joins TRBV5-6 to TRBJ2-1; 12 bases line up with TRBD2. The V and J ends lost 6 bases and 6 bases, in that order; junction bases with no gene match: 16. CDR1 and CDR2 from the germline V gene are SGHDT and YYEEEE. The CDR3 has 18 residues. CDR3 sequence reads: CASTPKASGGGYRNEQFF. CDR3 nucleotides: TGTGCCAGCACCCCTAAGGCTAGCGGGGGGGGCTATCGCAATGAGCAGTTCTTC.

The gene calls are TRBV4-1 and TRBJ2-5; a possible D gene is TRBD2 (7 bases). Germline V gives CDR1 MGHRA, CDR2 YSYEKL. Trimming took off 1 base at V and 5 bases at J, with 14 bases between the two ends. The length of the CDR3 is 15 residues. The chain's CDR3 is CASSQGRGRVETQYF. CDR3 coding DNA: TGCGCCAGCAGCCAAGGGCGGGGGCGGGTGGAGACCCAGTACTTC.

This clone was counted a few times. The CDR3 region has the DNA TGTGCCAGCAGTTACAGGGGCTCTGGGGCCAACGTCCTGACTTTC. The encoded protein is CASSYRGSGANVLTF. The J gene is TRBJ2-6, the V gene TRBV6-5; D possibly corresponds to TRBD1 (5 bases). V was cut by 2 bases and J by 0 bases, with 5 bases left in between. The CDR3 has 15 amino acids. CDR1 and CDR2 from the germline V gene are MNHEY and SVGAGI.

The rearrangement joins TRBV19 to TRBJ2-3, with 7 bases identical to TRBD2. The CDR3 has 15 amino acids. The V segment lost 3 bases and the J segment 2 bases; nucleotides outside the gene matches: 5. The germline V gene has CDR1 LNHDA and CDR2 SQIVND (reference sequence). CDR3 loop: CASSIASGVTDTQYF. The CDR3 coding sequence is TGTGCCAGTAGTATTGCCAGCGGGGTCACAGATACGCAGTATTTT.

This clone was picked up one time. The rearrangement joins TRBV19 to TRBJ2-7, with 7 bases aligning to TRBD1. After removal of 4 bases from V and 0 bases from J, the junction contained 3 bases not matched to a gene. Germline values: CDR1 LNHDA, CDR2 SQIVND (reference sequence). The CDR3 extends over 14 amino acids. CDR3: CASSNRDSSYEQYF. The CDR3 DNA sequence: TGTGCCAGTAGTAACCGGGACAGCTCCTACGAGCAGTACTTC.

The rearrangement links TRBV18 to TRBJ2-3; the match to TRBD1 covers 7 bases. CDR1 and CDR2 (germline): KGHSH, LQKENI. The CDR3 is 15 residues long. The V gene end was trimmed by 2 bases and the J gene end by 2 bases; junction bases not matched to a gene: 4. In DNA form, the CDR3 reads TGTGCCAGCTCACCAGACAGGGTATACACAGATACGCAGTATTTT. Amino acid sequence: CASSPDRVYTDTQYF.

V gene TRBV19 combines with J gene TRBJ2-1, with D maybe TRBD2 (6 bases). Trimming pared 7 bases from V and 12 bases from J, leaving 19 bases between. The length of the CDR3 is 13 residues. Per germline, CDR1 LNHDA and CDR2 SQIVND (reference sequence). CDR3: CASTPGDTMRQFF. Here the CDR3 DNA reads TGTGCCAGTACCCCGGGGGATACAATGAGGCAGTTCTTC.

The chain links TRBV28 to TRBJ1-2; the match to TRBD1 covers 8 bases. The length of the CDR3 is 14 residues. Trimming took 5 bases from V and 8 from J; bases not matched to a gene: 10. Germline V gene data show CDR1 as MDHEN and CDR2 as SYDVKM. The CDR3 protein is CASSPGQGGEGYTF. CDR3 in DNA: TGTGCCAGCAGTCCCGGACAGGGAGGAGAAGGCTACACCTTC.

This clone was observed once. This sequence joins TRBV6-6 and TRBJ2-2; 9 bases map to TRBD1. V was clipped by 6 bases and J by 2 bases; unmatched bases: 4. The CDR3 has 15 residues. Germline CDR1 and CDR2: MNHNY and SVGAGI (reference sequence). The CDR3: CASSSTGGNTGELFF. In nucleotides, the CDR3 is TGTGCCAGCAGCTCCACAGGGGGCAACACCGGGGAGCTGTTTTTT.

This chain connects TRBV28 to TRBJ1-4; possibly TRBD1 for D (6 bases). From germline, CDR1 is MDHEN and CDR2 SYDVKM. The CDR3 is made up of 16 amino acids. Between the trimmed V and J ends, which lost 7 bases and 4 bases, there was a span of 19 bases. CDR3 loop: CASKSYSQGSNEKLFF. CDR3 coding DNA: TGTGCCAGCAAGTCTTATTCACAGGGAAGTAATGAAAAACTGTTTTTT.

V is TRBV30 and J is TRBJ1-5; 11 bases map to TRBD1. The junction had 8 bases not matched to a gene; V was cut back by 4 bases and J by 3 bases. CDR1 and CDR2 (germline): GTSNPN, SVGIG (reference sequence). This CDR3 spans 16 amino acids. The CDR3 DNA sequence: TGTGCCTGGACCACCGGGACAGGGGGATTCAATCAGCCCCAGCATTTT. As protein: CAWTTGTGGFNQPQHF.

The chain employs TRBV29-1 and TRBJ1-2; D gene ambiguous. Trimming took 8 bases from V and 6 from J, leaving 16 bases between them. Germline assignment: CDR1 SQVTM and CDR2 ANQGSEA. CDR3 size: 12 residues. As DNA, the CDR3 is TGCAGCCCCCTGAGGGCTCAGGATGGCTACACCTTC. It translates to CSPLRAQDGYTF.

The V and J genes are TRBV7-2 and TRBJ1-2; tentative D call: TRBD1 (5 bases). CDR3 length: 14 amino acids. The germline V and J ends were trimmed by 4 bases and 2 bases, with 11 bases remaining between them. Germline V gene sequence: CDR1 SGHTA, CDR2 FQGNSA. The CDR3 region has the DNA TGTGCCAGCAGCTCCTCCAGGGTGAACTATGGCTACACCTTC. This translates into CASSSSRVNYGYTF.

A word on this clone: Other nucleotide sequences from this sample produce the same CDR3. This chain links TRBV7-9 with TRBJ2-7; D gene unclear. CDR3 length: 11 residues. V lost 4 bases, J lost 3 bases, and 4 bases lay in between. In germline, CDR1 is SEHNR, CDR2 FQNEAQ (reference sequence). This chain's CDR3 is CASSYNYEQYF. The CDR3 bases are TGTGCCAGCAGCTACAACTACGAGCAGTACTTC.

This chain links TRBV6-1 with TRBJ2-7; TRBD1 agrees at 10 bases. Trimming at V came to 2 bases and at J to 7 bases, leaving 17 bases not matched to a gene. CDR3 length equals 18 residues. Germline CDR1 MNHNS, CDR2 SASEGT. CDR3 DNA: TGTGCCAGCAGTGAATATAGTATCGGGACAGGGGTATGGATTGAGCAGTACTTC. It translates to CASSEYSIGTGVWIEQYF.

The gene calls are TRBV4-1 and TRBJ2-3, with 7 positions matching TRBD2. This CDR3 is 15 amino acids long. The trim removed 1 base at V and 7 bases at J, leaving 8 bases unmatched. The V gene's germline CDR1 is MGHRA and CDR2 YSYEKL. The CDR3 nucleotides read TGCGCCAGCAGCCAAGGGGAGGGAGGGAGGAATACGCAGTATTTT. Translated: CASSQGEGGRNTQYF.

Remarks on this clone: One junction end disagrees with the germline gene, perhaps due to a read error. This rearrangement joins TRBV19 to TRBJ2-7; no reliable D call. Germline V lookup: CDR1 LNHDA, CDR2 SQIVND (reference sequence). The CDR3 extends over 11 amino acids. CDR3 sequence: CASSLRNELYF. DNA of the CDR3: TGTGCCAGTAGTTTGCGGAACGAGCTGTACTTC.

The gene calls are TRBV2 and TRBJ2-3; the D gene is possibly TRBD2 (6 bases). Trimming pared 7 bases from V and 2 bases from J, leaving 16 bases between. This CDR3 region has 15 residues. CDR1 is SNHLY and CDR2 is FYNNEI in the germline V gene. This chain's CDR3 is CASITEGLNTDTQYF. The CDR3 nucleotides read TGTGCCAGCATCACAGAGGGACTCAACACAGATACGCAGTATTTT.

CDR3 sequence (DNA): TGTGCCAGCAGCTTAGCGGGGGGGCAGGGTAATTCACCCCTCCACTTT. Its protein product is CASSLAGGQGNSPLHF. The chain is built from TRBV7-2 and TRBJ1-6; D might be TRBD1 (6 bases). Trimming took 0 bases from V and 6 from J, leaving 12 bases between them. Germline V gene data show CDR1 as SGHTA and CDR2 as FQGNSA. CDR3 size: 16 residues.